Listed below are T cell receptor beta chains from one sample, sequenced in a study of a mutant IDH1 vaccine in newly diagnosed glioma. The antigens these receptors bind are not known. The protocol was immunoSEQ multiplex PCR, while the TCRdb copy is restricted to in-frame clones and leaves out a portion. The data contain tens of thousands of clones, 70% to 85% of them seen just once; the ten biggest clones take up over 7.5%. The source was PBMCs, collected from a glioma patient whose treatment included an IDH1 peptide vaccine. The origin of the receptors is a man in his forties with glioma. CDR3s include the opening cysteine and the closing phenylalanine or tryptophan. The order of the fields is V gene, D gene, clone size, J gene, CDR3 DNA, CDR3 protein. The D gene is left open where the match is weak. The size entry is marked missing in some rows and otherwise reads once, few, many or a size class.

>TRBV7-9|TRBD2|NA|TRBJ2-1
TGTGCCAGCAGCTCTAGACTAGCGGGGGAGTACAATGAGCAGTTCTTC
CASSSRLAGEYNEQFF
>TRBV5-1|TRBD2|NA|TRBJ2-5
TGCGCCAGCAGCTTCACTAGCGGGAGGGCCTGGGAGACCCAGTACTTC
CASSFTSGRAWETQYF
>TRBV29-1|TRBD2|NA|TRBJ2-2
TGCAGCGTTGTCCGGACTAGCGGGACCGACACCGGGGAGCTGTTTTTT
CSVVRTSGTDTGELFF
>TRBV4-1|NA|NA|TRBJ2-5
TGCGCCAGCAGCCAAGGTGAACGAGAGACCCAGTACTTC
CASSQGERETQYF
>TRBV15|NA|NA|TRBJ1-2
TGTGCCACCAGCGACTCAAATGGCTACACCTTC
CATSDSNGYTF
>TRBV11-2|TRBD2|NA|TRBJ2-1
TGTGCCAGCAGCTTAGTCTATGGACTAGCTGGGAATGAGCAGTTCTTC
CASSLVYGLAGNEQFF
>TRBV6-1|NA|once|TRBJ2-1
TGTGCCAGCAGTGGACAGGTAGCCAACTACAATGAGCAGTTCTTC
CASSGQVANYNEQFF
>TRBV4-3|NA|once|TRBJ1-2
TGCGCCAGCAGCCAAGATAAAGGAGTTCACTATGGCTACACCTTC
CASSQDKGVHYGYTF
>TRBV7-2|TRBD1|NA|TRBJ1-4
TGTGCCAGCAGCCCGAACAGGGGGCTGAATGAAAAACTGTTTTTT
CASSPNRGLNEKLFF
>TRBV5-4|NA|medium-sized|TRBJ1-3
TGTGCCAGCAGCCCGGAACCCAGACGCCCCACCATATATTTT
CASSPEPRRPTIYF
>TRBV4-2|TRBD2|NA|TRBJ2-5
TGTGCCAGCAGCCAAGTAAACAACCGATGGTTAGCGGGAGATGCGGAGACCCAGTACTTC
CASSQVNNRWLAGDAETQYF
>TRBV19|NA|NA|TRBJ1-3
TGTGCCAGTAGTGTGATCCAGGGAGGAACTGGAAACACCATATATTTT
CASSVIQGGTGNTIYF
>TRBV5-5|NA|NA|TRBJ2-3
TGTGCCAGCACAGGGGTCTCTAGCACAGATACGCAGTATTTT
CASTGVSSTDTQYF
>TRBV13|TRBD1|NA|TRBJ2-1
TGTGCCAGCAGCTACCTAACAGGGGGTGATGAGCAGTTCTTC
CASSYLTGGDEQFF
>TRBV11-2|NA|NA|TRBJ2-3
TGTGCCAGCAGCTTAGGGTATTCAGATACGCAGTATTTT
CASSLGYSDTQYF
>TRBV7-2|NA|NA|TRBJ2-2
TGTGCCAGCAGCTTTCCTCCTAGCTCCACCGGGGAGCTGTTTTTT
CASSFPPSSTGELFF
>TRBV2|NA|NA|TRBJ2-1
TGTGCCAGCAGTGGGGTTGAGCAGTTCTTC
CASSGVEQFF
>TRBV11-3|NA|NA|TRBJ2-1
TGTGCCAGCAGCACACGGCCGTCGGGGGTCGGCGATGAGCAGTTCTTC
CASSTRPSGVGDEQFF
>TRBV6-5|TRBD2|NA|TRBJ2-5
TGTGCCAGCAGTCCGGGACTAGCAGGACTAGAGACCCAGTACTTC
CASSPGLAGLETQYF
>TRBV5-1|TRBD2|NA|TRBJ2-3
TGCGCCAGCAGAACACTAGCGGGAGGGACCACAGATACGCAGTATTTT
CASRTLAGGTTDTQYF
>TRBV5-1|NA|NA|TRBJ2-6
TGCGCCAGCTCCGGGGTGAGCCAATCTATCCTCTCTGGGGCCAACGTCCTGACTTTC
CASSGVSQSILSGANVLTF
>TRBV12-5|NA|NA|TRBJ2-3
TGTGCTAGTGGTAATACGAGCGGTACAGATACGCAGTATTTT
CASGNTSGTDTQYF
>TRBV7-9|NA|NA|TRBJ2-1
TGTGCCAGCAGCTTAGATCCGGGATCGCGGGGATATGAGCAGTTCTTC
CASSLDPGSRGYEQFF
>TRBV6-1|TRBD1|NA|TRBJ2-5
TGTGCCAGCAGTGAAGCGCAGGGGACAGGGTCAGAGACCCAGTACTTC
CASSEAQGTGSETQYF
>TRBV19|TRBD2|NA|TRBJ2-1
TGTGCCAGTAGGACTAGCGGGAGCAATGAGCAGTTCTTC
CASRTSGSNEQFF
>TRBV11-3|NA|NA|TRBJ2-2
TGTGCCAGCAGCTTCCGCGCGGGTATCGGGGAGCTGTTTTTT
CASSFRAGIGELFF
>TRBV4-1|NA|few|TRBJ1-1
TGCGCCAGCAGCCAAGATATAGGATGGGAAGCTTTCTTT
CASSQDIGWEAFF
>TRBV2|NA|NA|TRBJ1-1
TGTGCCAGCAGTGTAGGTCTAAACACTGAAGCTTTCTTT
CASSVGLNTEAFF
>TRBV5-4|NA|NA|TRBJ1-2
TGTGCCAGCAGCTTGCGGCCCAGGACTTCTAACTATGGCTACGCCTTC
CASSLRPRTSNYGYAF
>TRBV7-6|NA|once|TRBJ2-7
TGTGCCAGCAGCTTAGACGAGGGAGACGAGCAGTACTTC
CASSLDEGDEQYF
>TRBV27|TRBD2|NA|TRBJ2-1
TGTGCCAGCAGTCTCCTCGGCGGGAGGCGCAATGAGCAGTTCTTC
CASSLLGGRRNEQFF
>TRBV27|NA|few|TRBJ1-1
TGTGCCAGCAGACGGGTCGCGATGAACACTGAAGCTTTCTTT
CASRRVAMNTEAFF
>TRBV7-2|NA|NA|TRBJ1-5
TGTGCCAGCAGCTTAGGCGGGAAGAACAATCAGCCCCAGCATTTT
CASSLGGKNNQPQHF
>TRBV9|NA|NA|TRBJ1-5
TGTGCCAGCAGCGTAGGAACAGGGAATCAGCCCCAGCATTTT
CASSVGTGNQPQHF
>TRBV6-5|TRBD2|NA|TRBJ2-7
TGTGCCAGCAGTATAGCGGGTCGCTCCTACGAGCAGTACTTC
CASSIAGRSYEQYF